This entry lists 3 T cell receptor beta chains sequenced from one sample in a study of blood T cells in healthy people across ages. Through a sample-barcoded 5' primer and a J-beta primer mix, a second PCR was run for 7 to 11 cycles. TCRdb independently ran MiXCR on the 5' RACE reads; one entry per CDR3 protein. Of 1.5 million to 2 million distinct CDR3 sequences listed, roughly 28% are singletons. Sequenced input: blood. The receptors here all came from a woman aged 25 to 39 in good health.

V and J are TRBV9 and TRBJ2-1; 9 positions match TRBD2. The CDR3 spans 14 residues. The germline V gene encodes CDR1 SGDLS and CDR2 YYNGEE. Unmatched junction bases numbered 9, after V lost 6 bases and J lost 8 bases. Written as DNA, the CDR3 is TGTGCCAGCAACAGGCTAGCGGGGCCCCATGAGCAGTTCTTC. Translated, it gives CASNRLAGPHEQFF.

This clonotype was found a few times. The chain carries TRBV6-2 or TRBV6-3 and TRBJ2-2; 8 bases match TRBD1. The CDR3 sequence is 13 residues long. From germline, CDR1 is MNHEY and CDR2 SVGEGT. Trimming removed 6 bases from V and 6 bases from J; junction bases left unmatched: 3. CDR3 amino acids: CASSQGAAGELFF. As DNA, the CDR3 is TGTGCCAGCAGCCAGGGGGCGGCCGGGGAGCTGTTTTTT.

This clonotype has just a few counts. V usage is TRBV3-1 and J usage is TRBJ2-1; D perhaps matches TRBD2 (6 bases). Per germline, CDR1 LGHDT and CDR2 YNNKEL (reference sequence). With 5 bases removed from V and 4 bases from J, the gap between germline ends came to 18 bases. The CDR3 runs 16 residues. The CDR3 DNA follows: TGTGCCAGCAGCTCCCGGGACTTCAGTCTTTACAATGAGCAGTTCTTC. Protein product: CASSSRDFSLYNEQFF.